A selection of T cell receptor beta chains follows, all from one sample in a study of CXCR3-negative and CXCR3-positive naive CD8 T cells. TCRdb re-analyzed the 5' RACE reads; it lists each CDR3 protein once, without DNA. The sample table includes around 40,000 distinct CDR3 sequences. The sample was memory CD8+ T cells from blood. These TCRs come from a human donor in good health. Some clones in this sample may be carry-over from other donors' samples. The CDR3 runs from the conserved cysteine through the conserved F or W. Fields, in order: V gene, J gene, CDR3 protein.

TRBV2	TRBJ2-3	CASLGLFEDTQYF
TRBV29-1	TRBJ2-7	CSVERPGSPYEQYF
TRBV28	TRBJ1-1	CASRGLMNTEAFF
TRBV4-2	TRBJ2-1	CASSQSQGTVYNEQFF
TRBV7-9	TRBJ1-1	CASSSEGGEAAFF
TRBV6-2/TRBV6-3	TRBJ2-7	CASSYPLGRSFGKPYEQYF
TRBV14	TRBJ1-4	CASSPPGTEKLFF
TRBV21-1	TRBJ1-5	CASNPGGAGQPQHF
TRBV5-5	TRBJ2-3	CASSLGTIGTDTQYF
TRBV15	TRBJ2-7	CATTKSTGAAYEQYF
TRBV4-1	TRBJ2-1	CASSQGTLAPKPPSYNEQFF
TRBV29-1	TRBJ2-5	CSVERWEGQETQYF
TRBV23-1	TRBJ2-2	CATVPMAGELFF
TRBV25-1	TRBJ2-5	CASSEAGGYQETQYF
TRBV7-8	TRBJ2-1	CASSPLGGAYNEQFF
TRBV15	TRBJ1-6	CATSSSGTGFSPLHF
TRBV28	TRBJ2-1	CASSPRGVSGDYNEQFF
TRBV3-1	TRBJ1-5	CASSRAGTLFRDSNQPQHF
TRBV6-2/TRBV6-3	TRBJ2-1	CASSLGGTYNEQFF
TRBV15	TRBJ2-3	CATSRDRGYTDTQYF
TRBV20-1	TRBJ2-1	CSARGTSGLFSSYNEQFF
TRBV19	TRBJ1-1	CASLTGQGVSTEAFF
TRBV12-3/TRBV12-4	TRBJ2-4	CASSLGSAKNIQYF
TRBV25-1	TRBJ2-1	CASRKTKPYNEQFF
TRBV3-1	TRBJ2-1	CASSQDPTRYNEQFF
TRBV12-3/TRBV12-4	TRBJ2-5	CASSGRETQYF
TRBV28	TRBJ2-7	CASRDRDRSSYEQYF
TRBV12-3/TRBV12-4	TRBJ1-2	CASGRTNYGYTF
TRBV4-2	TRBJ2-4	CASSRPWDREKNIQYF
TRBV6-5	TRBJ2-3	CASSFTGGSTDTQYF
TRBV29-1	TRBJ1-2	CSVPLSNYGYTF
TRBV4-1	TRBJ1-1	CASSRPYRDTEAFF
TRBV28	TRBJ2-2	CASSFFLRETGELFF
TRBV4-2	TRBJ2-7	CASSQGFSEQYF
TRBV4-1	TRBJ2-7	CASSQEGTYGSYEQYF
TRBV6-5	TRBJ1-1	CASSYLNTEAFF
TRBV29-1	TRBJ2-7	CSVEAGSYEQYF
TRBV29-1	TRBJ2-5	CSVEGTPFDEETQYF
TRBV4-3	TRBJ1-1	CASSQDLGERTEAFF
TRBV29-1	TRBJ2-3	CSVEDLGINTDTQYF
TRBV29-1	TRBJ1-6	CSAGQGLNSPLHF
TRBV14	TRBJ2-7	CASSPKGLARHEQYF
TRBV25-1	TRBJ1-2	CASSDGYGHTF
TRBV20-1	TRBJ1-1	CSAQGDFPEAFF
TRBV24-1	TRBJ2-2	CATSDYAANTEELFF
TRBV5-1	TRBJ2-2	CASNPEETVNTGELFF
TRBV5-5	TRBJ1-5	CASSLEGPFSNQPQHF
TRBV7-9	TRBJ2-1	CASSLVVDNEQFF
TRBV7-7	TRBJ2-7	CASSHGRAYEQYF
TRBV6-5	TRBJ2-1	CASSTGDSYNEQFF
TRBV12-3/TRBV12-4	TRBJ2-7	CASSPDITYEQYF